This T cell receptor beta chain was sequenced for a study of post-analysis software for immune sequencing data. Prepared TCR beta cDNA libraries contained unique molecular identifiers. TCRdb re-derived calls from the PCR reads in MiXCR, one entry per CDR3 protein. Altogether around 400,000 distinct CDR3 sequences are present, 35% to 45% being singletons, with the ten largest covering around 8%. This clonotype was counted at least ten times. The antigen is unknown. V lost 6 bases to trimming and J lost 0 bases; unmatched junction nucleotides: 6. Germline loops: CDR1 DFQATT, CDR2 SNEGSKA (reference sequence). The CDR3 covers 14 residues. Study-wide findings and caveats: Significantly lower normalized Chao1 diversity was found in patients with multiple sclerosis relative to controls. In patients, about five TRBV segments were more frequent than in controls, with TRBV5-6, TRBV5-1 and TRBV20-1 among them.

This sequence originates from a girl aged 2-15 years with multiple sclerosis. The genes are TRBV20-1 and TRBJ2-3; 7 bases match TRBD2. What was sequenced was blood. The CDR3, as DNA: TGCAGTGCACCCGAGCGGGGAAGCACAGATACGCAGTATTTT. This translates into CSAPERGSTDTQYF.